This TCR beta chain stems from a study of blood T cell repertoires in COVID-19. Source study methods: It was from reference gene primer amplification that nucleated cell counts were estimated. Sequencing was performed with immunoSEQ multiplex PCR; in TCRdb, only in-frame clones are kept and a portion is missing. The V and J calls and clone size are taken from that table; D and trimming were inferred from the DNA. Among about 400,000 clones listed, about 90% were seen once. The source material was peripheral blood. This clonotype originated in a man aged 40-50 years with acute or convalescent COVID-19.

The CDR3 region is CASSLVGLAGVEQFF. DNA of the CDR3: TGTGCCAGCAGCTTGGTGGGACTAGCGGGAGTCGAGCAGTTCTTC. The chain employs TRBV5-6 and TRBJ2-1; 14 bases are a match to TRBD2. Germline V CDR1 and CDR2: SGHDT, YYEEEE. The junction had 3 bases not matched to a gene; V was cut back by 0 bases and J by 10 bases. CDR3 length: 15 amino acids.